Each of the 13 T cell receptor beta chains below was sequenced from the same sample in a study of cytomegalovirus exposure and HLA in healthy donors. It was with 60 Vbeta and 13 Jbeta primers that the PCR ran. The table came from immunoSEQ multiplex PCR; TCRdb's copy has only in-frame clones and leaves some out. The data hold 250,000 to 350,000 clones, with just over 85% observed a single time. Specimen: PBMCs. These receptors were obtained from a man aged 35 to 55 in good health and CMV-seropositive.

The chain recombines TRBV27 with TRBJ2-3, with D perhaps TRBD1 (5 bases). Trimming shortened V by 5 bases and J by 0 bases, and 18 bases separated the two germline ends. CDR3 size: 17 residues. CDR1 and CDR2 from the germline V gene are MNHEY and SMNVEV (reference sequence). In DNA, the CDR3 is TGTGCCAGCAGTCTTCGTAATACAGGATCTAGCACAGATACGCAGTATTTT. Its protein is CASSLRNTGSSTDTQYF.

The V and J genes are TRBV13 and TRBJ1-1, with D tentatively TRBD1 (5 bases). The CDR3 is made up of 15 amino acids. The V end was cut by 5 bases, the J end by 1 base, with 14 bases between. From germline, CDR1 is PRHDT and CDR2 FYEKMQ (reference sequence). The DNA for the CDR3 is TGTGCCAGCAGCCACCCAGTAGGACAGAACACTGAAGCTTTCTTT. As protein: CASSHPVGQNTEAFF.

V is TRBV6-5 and J is TRBJ2-1; 11 bases agree with TRBD1. The germline gives CDR1 MNHEY, CDR2 SVGAGI. The CDR3 is 15 amino acids. Losses at the gene ends were 6 bases for V and 7 bases for J; bases not matched to a gene: 8. The CDR3 loop reads CASSKRTGGMNEQFF. DNA of the CDR3: TGTGCCAGCAGCAAGAGGACAGGGGGCATGAATGAGCAGTTCTTC.

This rearrangement joins TRBV11-2 to TRBJ2-7, with 10 bases identical to TRBD2. The CDR3 sequence is 15 residues long. CDR1 and CDR2 from the germline V gene are SGHAT and FQNNGV. J lost 3 bases, V lost 5 bases, and 7 bases had no gene match. The CDR3 protein is CASSPPSGRVYEQYF. The CDR3 nucleotides read TGTGCCAGCAGCCCCCCCAGCGGGAGGGTCTACGAGCAGTACTTC.

With regard to this clone: Different DNA sequences within this sample yield the same CDR3. The rearrangement joins TRBV6-1 to TRBJ2-5; 7 nucleotides match TRBD1. The CDR3 is made up of 13 amino acids. Trimming at V came to 6 bases and at J to 2 bases, leaving 3 bases not matched to a gene. The germline CDR1 and CDR2 sequences are MNHNS and SASEGT. The CDR3 loop is CASRRQGQETQYF. CDR3 sequence (DNA): TGTGCCAGCAGAAGACAGGGTCAAGAGACCCAGTACTTC.

This sequence joins TRBV7-2 and TRBJ2-5; TRBD2 is a possible D gene (5 bases). CDR3 length: 13 residues. Germline lookup yields CDR1 SGHTA and CDR2 FQGNSA. Trimming took off 2 bases at V and 5 bases at J, with 9 bases between the two ends. CDR3: CASSLLGGETQYF. The CDR3 DNA follows: TGTGCCAGCAGCTTACTGGGCGGGGAGACCCAGTACTTC.

This clone was seen only once. The rearrangement uses TRBV28 and TRBJ2-1; no clear D gene. The CDR3 is 18 amino acids. Deletions cut 5 bases from V and 1 base from J, with 21 bases between. Germline values: CDR1 MDHEN, CDR2 SYDVKM. This CDR3 is CASSPLKASELSYNEQFF. CDR3 nucleotide sequence: TGTGCCAGCAGTCCCCTCAAGGCAAGCGAACTATCCTACAATGAGCAGTTCTTC.

This chain connects TRBV7-8 to TRBJ1-5; TRBD1 agrees at 7 bases. This CDR3 is 17 amino acids long. Germline V gene lookup returns CDR1 SGHVS and CDR2 FQNEAQ. After removal of 0 bases from V and 7 bases from J, the junction contained 12 bases not matched to a gene. In DNA, the CDR3 is TGTGCCAGCAGCTTAGCGGTCGACAGGGCCTTGAGGCAGCCCCAGCATTTT. Its protein is CASSLAVDRALRQPQHF.

This clone was detected only once. Other DNA sequences in this sample translate to the same CDR3. The chain recombines TRBV27 with TRBJ2-1; 7 nucleotides line up with TRBD1. The CDR3 loop spans 15 amino acids. V lost 0 bases and J lost 4; bases outside the gene matches: 3. Germline assignment: CDR1 MNHEY and CDR2 SMNVEV (reference sequence). CDR3 residues: CASSLSGGRYNEQFF. The CDR3 DNA reads TGTGCCAGCAGTTTATCAGGGGGCCGATACAATGAGCAGTTCTTC.

The gene calls are TRBV19 and TRBJ1-4; D is undetermined. Germline values: CDR1 LNHDA, CDR2 SQIVND (reference sequence). V dropped 5 bases and J dropped 4 bases, with 14 bases sitting between them. This CDR3 is 15 amino acids long. DNA for the CDR3: TGTGCCAGTAGTGTCCGGAGGGCGGATAATGAAAAACTGTTTTTT. This encodes CASSVRRADNEKLFF.

The chain is built from TRBV28 and TRBJ2-7, with D perhaps matching TRBD2 (5 bases). V was cut by 10 bases and J by 2 bases, with 18 bases left in between. The CDR3 has 14 amino acids. Germline CDR1 MDHEN, CDR2 SYDVKM. The CDR3 DNA follows: TGTGCCACGCGGCAGAGGGAGTTTACCTACGAGCAGTACTTC. Translating it yields CATRQREFTYEQYF.

CDR3 DNA: TGTGCCAGCAGTTTTTTTAGCGGGAGAAGAACAGATACGCAGTATTTT. Encoded protein: CASSFFSGRRTDTQYF. The chain recombines TRBV28 with TRBJ2-3; 9 bases align to TRBD2. Germline V lookup: CDR1 MDHEN, CDR2 SYDVKM. V lost 3 bases to trimming and J lost 3 bases; unmatched junction nucleotides: 7. CDR3 length: 16 amino acids.

This clone came up a few times. This chain links TRBV30 with TRBJ1-4, with D possibly being TRBD1 (6 bases). Germline-derived CDR1 and CDR2 are GTSNPN and SVGIG (reference sequence). The CDR3 is made up of 12 amino acids. CDR3 coding DNA: TGTGCAGGGGGAGGGGATAATGAAAAACTGTTTTTT. It translates to CAGGGDNEKLFF.